These T cell receptor beta chains were read from a single sample in a study of cytomegalovirus exposure and HLA in healthy donors. Data came from immunoSEQ multiplex PCR; TCRdb stores just in-frame clones and leaves some out. The sample includes about 170,000 clones, about 65% of them seen just once. Sequencing was performed on PBMCs. Every receptor here comes from a man aged 40-49 years in good health and CMV-seropositive. CDR3s include the opening cysteine and the closing phenylalanine or tryptophan. D genes are given only for firm matches. Clone size is shown for a subset of rows, as once, few, many or a class of expanded clone.

j_call d_call v_call clone_size cdr3_aa cdr3_nt
TRBJ1-6 TRBD1 TRBV4-3 once CASSQDTGAGSPLHF TGCGCCAGCAGCCAAGACACAGGGGCAGGTTCACCCCTCCACTTT
TRBJ2-5 TRBD1 TRBV7-2 once CASSPDRVQETQYF TGTGCCAGCAGCCCCGACAGGGTCCAAGAGACCCAGTACTTC
TRBJ2-4 TRBD2 TRBV5-6 - CASSWGREGQYF TGTGCCAGCAGCTGGGGACGGGAGGGGCAGTACTTC
TRBJ1-4 - TRBV7-2 - CASSHPEGPNEKLFF TGTGCCAGCAGCCACCCCGAGGGCCCTAATGAAAAACTGTTTTTT
TRBJ2-7 - TRBV19 - CASSIGPGPYEQYF TGTGCCAGTAGTATAGGGCCAGGGCCCTACGAGCAGTACTTC
TRBJ2-1 TRBD1 TRBV25-1 - CASSEGTGTGVDNEQFF TGTGCCAGCAGTGAGGGTACTGGGACAGGGGTCGACAATGAGCAGTTCTTC
TRBJ2-3 - TRBV5-1 - CASSLGERTLWDTQYF TGCGCCAGCAGCTTGGGGGAGAGGACCCTCTGGGATACGCAGTATTTT
TRBJ1-2 - TRBV7-2 - CASSHYGTLDGYTF TGTGCCAGCAGCCATTACGGGACATTGGATGGCTACACCTTC
TRBJ1-5 - TRBV7-8 - CASSPLGSGGNQPQHF TGTGCCAGCAGCCCCTTGGGTAGCGGAGGCAATCAGCCCCAGCATTTT
TRBJ1-4 TRBD1 TRBV5-1 - CASSGQGSPNEKLFF TGCGCCAGCAGCGGACAGGGTTCCCCTAATGAAAAACTGTTTTTT
TRBJ1-4 - TRBV10-3 - CAISGEQDWEKLFF TGTGCCATCTCCGGGGAGCAGGACTGGGAAAAACTGTTTTTT
TRBJ2-2 - TRBV5-1 once CASSWRGPNTGELFF TGCGCCAGCAGCTGGCGGGGGCCGAACACCGGGGAGCTGTTTTTT
TRBJ2-7 - TRBV7-2 - CASSLGPSSYEQYF TGTGCCAGCAGCTTAGGTCCGAGCTCCTACGAGCAGTACTTC
TRBJ2-7 TRBD1 TRBV11-2 - CASSLYRGPSYEQYF TGTGCCAGCAGCTTATACAGGGGACCTTCCTACGAGCAGTACTTC
TRBJ1-4 TRBD1 TRBV6-5 few CASSWTGRHEKLFF TGTGCCAGCAGCTGGACAGGGAGACATGAAAAACTGTTTTTT
TRBJ1-5 TRBD1 TRBV10-3 - CAISEGPGGQPQHF TGTGCCATCAGTGAGGGCCCAGGGGGTCAGCCCCAGCATTTT
TRBJ2-2 - TRBV4-3 - CASSQPTGELFF TGCGCCAGCAGCCAACCTACCGGGGAGCTGTTTTTT
TRBJ2-3 TRBD2 TRBV19 - CASRLAATDTQYF TGTGCCAGTAGGCTAGCGGCCACAGATACGCAGTATTTT
TRBJ2-3 TRBD1 TRBV5-1 - CASSLVTGDTDTQYF TGCGCCAGCAGCTTGGTGACAGGGGACACAGATACGCAGTATTTT
TRBJ1-2 - TRBV6-1 - CASSGTEYYGYTF TGTGCCAGCAGTGGGACAGAGTACTATGGCTACACCTTC
TRBJ1-3 - TRBV15 - CATSSGLLSGNTIYF TGTGCCACCAGCTCGGGACTACTCTCTGGAAACACCATATATTTT
TRBJ1-1 TRBD1 TRBV5-1 - CASSPETGEAFF TGCGCCAGCAGCCCAGAGACAGGGGAAGCTTTCTTT
TRBJ2-3 - TRBV11-1 - CASGTHRTDTQYF TGTGCCAGCGGGACACACCGCACAGATACGCAGTATTTT
TRBJ1-4 TRBD1 TRBV7-6 - CASSYTPGQSRGKLFF TGTGCCAGCAGTTATACCCCGGGACAGTCTAGAGGAAAACTGTTTTTT
TRBJ1-1 - TRBV5-1 - CASSAKRQENTEAFF TGCGCCAGCAGCGCCAAAAGACAGGAGAACACTGAAGCTTTCTTT
TRBJ2-2 - TRBV9 - CASSPLLVAAGELFF TGTGCCAGCAGCCCCCTACTAGTCGCGGCCGGGGAGCTGTTTTTT
TRBJ1-5 - TRBV19 - CASSMERGPRPQHF TGTGCCAGTAGTATGGAGCGGGGTCCTCGGCCCCAGCATTTT
TRBJ2-2 - TRBV4-1 few CASSQEGARGATGELFF TGCGCCAGCAGCCAAGAAGGGGCCAGGGGGGCCACCGGGGAGCTGTTTTTT
TRBJ2-2 TRBD1 TRBV29-1 - CSAQGAAEYTGELFF TGCAGCGCCCAGGGGGCAGCTGAATACACCGGGGAGCTGTTTTTT
TRBJ1-4 TRBD1 TRBV7-2 - CASSLRTGVNEKLFF TGTGCCAGCAGCTTAAGGACAGGGGTCAATGAAAAACTGTTTTTT
TRBJ1-1 - TRBV9 - CASSAPPGRVMNTEAFF TGTGCCAGCAGCGCTCCGCCCGGGAGAGTCATGAACACTGAAGCTTTCTTT
TRBJ1-3 - TRBV9 - CASSVAVGGSGNTIYF TGTGCCAGCAGCGTAGCTGTGGGGGGCTCTGGAAACACCATATATTTT
TRBJ1-5 - TRBV11-3 - CASSLRGNNQPQHF TGTGCCAGCAGCTTAAGAGGTAACAATCAGCCCCAGCATTTT
TRBJ2-4 - TRBV21-1 once CASSKGRGSKNIQYF TGTGCCAGCAGCAAAGGAAGGGGGTCCAAAAACATTCAGTACTTC
TRBJ1-1 - TRBV4-3 few CASSQDKRGGTEAFF TGCGCCAGCAGCCAAGATAAGAGGGGGGGCACTGAAGCTTTCTTT
TRBJ2-1 TRBD1 TRBV6-1 - CASSEARTGVHEQFF TGTGCCAGCAGTGAAGCAAGGACAGGGGTCCATGAGCAGTTCTTC
TRBJ1-1 - TRBV7-9 - CASSLGGAGAFF TGTGCCAGCAGCTTAGGAGGTGCGGGAGCTTTCTTT
TRBJ1-5 TRBD1 TRBV6-1 - CASSARTGGNQPQHF TGTGCCAGCAGTGCCCGGACAGGGGGCAATCAGCCCCAGCATTTT
TRBJ2-2 - TRBV5-1 - CASSFAQFWTPTYTGELFF TGCGCCAGCAGTTTCGCTCAGTTTTGGACACCGACATACACCGGGGAGCTGTTTTTT
TRBJ2-7 - TRBV6-6 - CASSHSAGAGEQYF TGTGCCAGCAGCCACTCGGCGGGGGCGGGGGAGCAGTACTTC
TRBJ2-5 - TRBV27 - CATQGGETQYF TGTGCCACCCAGGGGGGCGAGACCCAGTACTTC
TRBJ1-2 - TRBV4-1 - CASSQEGGSGNYGYTF TGCGCCAGCAGCCAAGAGGGAGGGTCGGGGAACTATGGCTACACCTTC
TRBJ1-5 - TRBV27 - CASSPSGKGRGQPQHF TGTGCCAGCAGTCCGTCCGGCAAGGGGCGAGGTCAGCCCCAGCATTTT
TRBJ1-1 TRBD1 TRBV5-1 - CASSPYGQGTEAFF TGCGCCAGCAGCCCGTATGGACAGGGGACTGAAGCTTTCTTT
TRBJ2-7 TRBD1 TRBV13 - CASSRGGGLDEQYF TGTGCCAGCAGCCGAGGGGGCGGCTTGGACGAGCAGTACTTC
TRBJ1-5 TRBD1 TRBV10-3 - CAISDPGTGGNQPQHF TGTGCCATCAGTGACCCCGGGACAGGGGGCAATCAGCCCCAGCATTTT
TRBJ1-5 TRBD1 TRBV4-3 once CASSQAPTGSALDQPQHF TGCGCCAGCAGCCAAGCCCCGACAGGGTCGGCTCTTGATCAGCCCCAGCATTTT
TRBJ1-1 TRBD1 TRBV4-2 - CASSQTGVGMNTEAFF TGTGCCAGCAGCCAGACAGGGGTGGGGATGAACACTGAAGCTTTCTTT
TRBJ2-2 - TRBV7-7 - CASSLIQGNTGELFF TGTGCTAGCAGCTTAATTCAGGGTAACACCGGGGAGCTGTTTTTT
TRBJ1-3 - TRBV5-6 few CASSLFGGFTGNTIYF TGTGCCAGCAGCTTGTTCGGGGGATTTACTGGAAACACCATATATTTT